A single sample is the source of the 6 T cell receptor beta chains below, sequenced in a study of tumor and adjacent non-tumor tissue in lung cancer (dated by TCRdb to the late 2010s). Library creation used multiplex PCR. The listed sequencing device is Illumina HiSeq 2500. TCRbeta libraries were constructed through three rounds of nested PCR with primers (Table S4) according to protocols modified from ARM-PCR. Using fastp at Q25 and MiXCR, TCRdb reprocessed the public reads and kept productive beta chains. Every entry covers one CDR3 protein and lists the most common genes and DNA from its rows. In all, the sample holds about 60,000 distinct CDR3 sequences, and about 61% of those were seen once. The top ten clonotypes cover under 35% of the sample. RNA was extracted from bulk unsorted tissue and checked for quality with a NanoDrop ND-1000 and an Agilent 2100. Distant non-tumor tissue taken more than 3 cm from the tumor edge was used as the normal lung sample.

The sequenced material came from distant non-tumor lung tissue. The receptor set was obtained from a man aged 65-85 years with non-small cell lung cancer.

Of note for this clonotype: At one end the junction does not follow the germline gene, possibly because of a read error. The CDR3 sequence is CAGSAIRGDEQFF. CDR3 in DNA: TGTGCCGGCAGTGCCATTAGGGGCGATGAGCAGTTCTTC. V gene TRBV6-1 combines with J gene TRBJ2-1, with a weak D call TRBD1 (5 bases). Germline V gene data show CDR1 as MNHNS and CDR2 as SASEGT. The CDR3 contains 13 residues.

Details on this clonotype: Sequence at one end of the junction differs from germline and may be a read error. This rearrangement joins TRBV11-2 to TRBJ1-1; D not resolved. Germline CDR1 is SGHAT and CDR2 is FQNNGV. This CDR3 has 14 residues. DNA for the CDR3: TGTGCCAGCAGCTTAGTAACCTGGAACACTGAAGCTTCCTTC. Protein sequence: CASSLVTWNTEASF.

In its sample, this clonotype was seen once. This CDR3 reads CASRQKILSYNEQFF. In DNA form, the CDR3 reads TGTGCCAGTAGGCAGAAGATACTTTCCTACAATGAGCAGTTCTTC. The gene calls are TRBV6-5 and TRBJ2-1; D gene unclear. From germline, CDR1 is MNHEY and CDR2 SVGAGI. The CDR3 runs to 15 residues. V gave up 9 bases and J gave up 1 base, with 16 bases separating them.

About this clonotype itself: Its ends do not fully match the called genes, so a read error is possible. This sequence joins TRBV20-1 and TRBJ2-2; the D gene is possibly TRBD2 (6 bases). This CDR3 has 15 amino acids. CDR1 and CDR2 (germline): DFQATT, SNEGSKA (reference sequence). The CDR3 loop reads CSARASGWGTGELFF. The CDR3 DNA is TGTAGTGCTAGAGCGAGCGGGTGGGGTACCGGGGAGCTGTTTTTT.

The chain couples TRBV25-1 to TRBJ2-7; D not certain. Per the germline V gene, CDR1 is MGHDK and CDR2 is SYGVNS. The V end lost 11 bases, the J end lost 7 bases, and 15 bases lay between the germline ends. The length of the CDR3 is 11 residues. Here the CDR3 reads CAGTIGKEQYF. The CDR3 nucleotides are TGTGCCGGCACAATAGGGAAAGAGCAGTACTTC.

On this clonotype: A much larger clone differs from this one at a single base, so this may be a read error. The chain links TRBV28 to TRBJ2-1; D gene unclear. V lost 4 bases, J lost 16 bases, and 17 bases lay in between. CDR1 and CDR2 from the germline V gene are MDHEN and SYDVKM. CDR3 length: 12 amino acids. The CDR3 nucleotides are TGTGCCAGCAGTTCCCTGGGTGGACCCCACTTCTTC. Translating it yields CASSSLGGPHFF.